The 14 T cell receptor beta chains presented below share a single source sample, sequenced in a study of T cells in localized non-small cell lung cancer. Repertoires were generated with immunoSEQ multiplex PCR, while TCRdb's copy carries only in-frame clones and drops some. The table has approximately 29,000 clones, roughly 87% seen once. The specimen comprised peripheral blood, sampled before any cancer treatment. Receptors were obtained from a male donor aged 60 or over with stage I lung adenocarcinoma.

The rearrangement links TRBV18 to TRBJ1-1; no clear D gene. The CDR3 has 15 residues. CDR1 and CDR2 from the germline V gene are KGHSH and LQKENI. Between the trimmed V and J ends, which lost 3 bases and 0 bases, there was a span of 11 bases. CDR3 coding DNA: TGTGCCAGCTCACCGGACGGGAACATGAACACTGAAGCTTTCTTT. Its translation: CASSPDGNMNTEAFF.

V is TRBV7-2 and J is TRBJ2-3, with TRBD2 identical over 11 bases. Germline lookup yields CDR1 SGHTA and CDR2 FQGNSA. CDR3 length: 16 residues. The V gene end was trimmed by 5 bases and the J gene end by 6 bases; junction bases not matched to a gene: 10. For the CDR3, the DNA is TGTGCCAGCAGCCTAGTTAGCGGGGGGGCCATGGATACGCAGTATTTT. As protein: CASSLVSGGAMDTQYF.

The chain links TRBV30 to TRBJ2-3; 8 bases fit TRBD2. There are 14 residues in the CDR3. V was clipped by 2 bases and J by 4 bases; unmatched bases: 5. Germline lookup yields CDR1 GTSNPN and CDR2 SVGIG (reference sequence). In nucleotides, the CDR3 is TGTGCCTGGAGTTTCGGGGGGGGCCCAGATACGCAGTATTTT. This gives the protein CAWSFGGGPDTQYF.

V usage is TRBV28 and J usage is TRBJ2-6, with D possibly TRBD2 on 5 matching bases. Germline CDR1 is MDHEN and CDR2 is SYDVKM. The V and J ends lost 4 bases and 1 base respectively, with 8 bases between them. The CDR3 is made up of 15 amino acids. The CDR3 region has the DNA TGTGCCAGCAGTTCCTCGGGATCTGGGGCCAACGTCCTGACTTTC. Translating it yields CASSSSGSGANVLTF.

This chain links TRBV4-3 with TRBJ1-4; maybe TRBD1 (5 bases). The germline V gene encodes CDR1 LGHNA and CDR2 YSLEER. V was pared by 1 base and J by 8 bases, with 26 bases between. The CDR3 is made up of 19 amino acids. CDR3 sequence (DNA): TGCGCCAGCAGCCAAGGGGGAACAGGCCTGACCCCGAGCGGGGAAAAACTGTTTTTT. It codes for CASSQGGTGLTPSGEKLFF.

The chain employs TRBV11-2 and TRBJ2-3; 13 positions match TRBD2. This CDR3 region has 15 residues. Germline V gene sequence: CDR1 SGHAT, CDR2 FQNNGV. J was trimmed by 5 bases and V by 4 bases; bases with no gene match: 3. The CDR3, as DNA: TGTGCCAGCAGCTCTAGGACTAGCGGGGGAGATACGCAGTATTTT. This gives the protein CASSSRTSGGDTQYF.

This chain uses TRBV7-9 with TRBJ1-1; the D gene is possibly TRBD1 (5 bases). The CDR3 covers 13 residues. Germline V gene lookup returns CDR1 SEHNR and CDR2 FQNEAQ (reference sequence). Trimming left V 3 bases short and J 1 base short, with 6 bases between. The chain's CDR3 is CASSFGTNTEAFF. CDR3 in DNA: TGTGCCAGCAGCTTTGGGACGAACACTGAAGCTTTCTTT.

This chain links TRBV5-1 with TRBJ2-7, with D hard to call. The CDR3 runs to 17 residues. Germline loops: CDR1 SGHRS, CDR2 YFSETQ. V lost 0 bases and J lost 2, with 18 bases in between. CDR3 protein: CASSLEVGLRITYEQYF. The CDR3 nucleotides are TGCGCCAGCAGCTTGGAAGTAGGGCTCCGAATCACCTACGAGCAGTACTTC.

The chain employs TRBV28 and TRBJ1-2, with 11 positions matching TRBD1. Germline CDR1 is MDHEN and CDR2 is SYDVKM. V lost 6 bases to trimming and J lost 0 bases; unmatched junction nucleotides: 9. The CDR3 has 17 amino acids. The CDR3 bases are TGTGCCAGCAGGCATCAGGGACAGGGGGGAGCTAACTATGGCTACACCTTC. Protein sequence: CASRHQGQGGANYGYTF.

V usage is TRBV9 and J usage is TRBJ1-4; D ambiguous. The CDR3 runs to 14 residues. V shed 5 bases and J shed 11 bases, with 19 bases lying between them. Germline loops: CDR1 SGDLS, CDR2 YYNGEE. The CDR3 here is CASRENVGNGKLFF. CDR3 sequence (DNA): TGTGCCAGCAGAGAGAACGTCGGGAATGGGAAACTGTTTTTT.

The chain has TRBV6-1 and TRBJ2-5; TRBD2 is a possible D gene (5 bases). V lost 4 bases and J 5 bases, leaving 17 bases between the germline ends. This CDR3 region has 15 residues. Looked up from germline, CDR1 is MNHNS and CDR2 is SASEGT. The CDR3 spells CASSGTGTVSETQYF. The CDR3 DNA sequence: TGTGCCAGCAGTGGGACTGGTACAGTTTCGGAGACCCAGTACTTC.

The chain uses TRBV4-2 and TRBJ2-2; D assignment may be TRBD1 or TRBD2 (7 bases each). V was shortened by 1 base and J by 4 bases, with 13 bases between the two germline ends. CDR1 and CDR2 from the germline V gene are LGHNA and YNFKEQ. The CDR3 has 16 residues. CDR3 residues: CASSQGEGAGTGELFF. In nucleotides, the CDR3 is TGTGCCAGCAGCCAAGGGGAGGGGGCCGGCACCGGGGAGCTGTTTTTT.

The V call is TRBV5-1, the J call TRBJ1-4; D gene unclear. The V gene's germline CDR1 is SGHRS and CDR2 YFSETQ. CDR3 length: 13 amino acids. Trimming cost V 0 bases and J 3 bases, with 3 bases left between them. This CDR3 is CASSLGPNEKLFF. CDR3 in DNA: TGCGCCAGCAGCTTGGGCCCTAATGAAAAACTGTTTTTT.

The gene calls are TRBV5-1 and TRBJ2-6; TRBD1 agrees at 7 bases. CDR3 length: 18 residues. V was pared by 4 bases and J by 0 bases, with 10 bases of the junction left unmatched. CDR1 is SGHRS and CDR2 is YFSETQ in the germline V gene. CDR3 nucleotides: TGCGCCAGCAGCGCCTCCCCCGGGACAGTCTCTGGGGCCAACGTCCTGACTTTC. Translation gives CASSASPGTVSGANVLTF.